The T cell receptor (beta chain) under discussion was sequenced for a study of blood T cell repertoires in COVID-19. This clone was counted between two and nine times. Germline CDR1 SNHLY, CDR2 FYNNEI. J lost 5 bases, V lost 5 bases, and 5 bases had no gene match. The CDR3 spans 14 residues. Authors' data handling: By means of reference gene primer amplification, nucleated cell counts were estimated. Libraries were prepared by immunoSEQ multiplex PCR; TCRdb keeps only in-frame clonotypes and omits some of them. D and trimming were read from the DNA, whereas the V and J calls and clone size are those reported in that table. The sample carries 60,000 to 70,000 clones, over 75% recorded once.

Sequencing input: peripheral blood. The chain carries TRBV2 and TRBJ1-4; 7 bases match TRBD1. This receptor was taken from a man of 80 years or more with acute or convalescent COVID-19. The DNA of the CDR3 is TGTGCCAGCAGTAGGGACAGCTGGAATGAAAAACTGTTTTTT. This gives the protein CASSRDSWNEKLFF.